Below, one T cell receptor beta chain is given with its context. Its antigen is undetermined. This specimen belongs to a study of monozygotic twins with inflammatory bowel disease. Study-level results: Clonotypes shared with others were fewer in IBD patients than in healthy twins, especially with disease activity. Twins with IBD were found to have lower TCRbeta diversity (inverse Simpson) than healthy co-twins.

This CDR3 spans 13 amino acids. Germline lookup yields CDR1 LNHDA and CDR2 SQIVND (reference sequence). Total RNA amounting to roughly 3,400 ng went into each TCR library. TCRdb reprocessed the 5' RACE reads and stores each CDR3 protein as one record, lacking DNA. Recorded for this sample: 350,000 to 550,000 distinct CDR3 sequences. The receptor's source is a human donor with ulcerative colitis or Crohn's disease, or a healthy co-twin of an affected twin (not recorded which). The chain has TRBV19 and TRBJ2-5; TCRdb's assignment of TRBD1 cannot be checked, as there is no DNA. The sample comprised blood. CDR3 sequence reads: CASMGQVGETQYF. Complete variable domain (other parts from reference TRBV19 and TRBJ2-5): DGGITQSPKYLFRKEGQNVTLSCEQNLNHDAMYWYRQDPGQGLRLIYYSQIVNDFQKGDIAEGYSVSREKKESFPLTVTSAQKNPTAFYLCASMGQVGETQYFGPGTRLLVL.